This TCR beta chain was sequenced in a study of cytomegalovirus exposure and HLA in healthy donors. Notes on the study in general: Reports indicated that the classifier achieved high specificity and sensitivity in diagnosing cytomegalovirus status.

The PCR had 60 Vbeta and 13 Jbeta primers. Per the study methods: Per a later analysis, the number of unique TCR beta chains was 75 million to 90 million, of which around 9.9 million were shared. Measured with immunoSEQ multiplex PCR; TCRdb has only the in-frame clones, and not every one. The V and J calls and clone size are taken from that table; D and trimming were inferred from the DNA. Here the sample spans about 120,000 clones, about 70% being singletons. This clone has more than one count but fewer than ten. As yet, its antigen is unknown. The sequence was collected from a human donor in good health. The sequencing input was PBMCs.

The DNA for the CDR3 is TGTGCCAGCAGCGTAGGGGGTCTCGGCACAGATACGCAGTATTTT. Amino acid sequence: CASSVGGLGTDTQYF. The chain carries TRBV28 and TRBJ2-3; D is possibly TRBD1 (6 bases). CDR3 length: 15 amino acids. Germline CDR1 MDHEN, CDR2 SYDVKM. The V end was cut by 6 bases, the J end by 1 base, with 14 bases between.